A single T cell receptor (beta chain) is shown here with its context. This record belongs to a study of blood T cell repertoires in COVID-19. Allocation to cohorts depended on clinical history reported by the participants. In the 2 weeks before study entry, exposed participants met a COVID-19 case, which was PCR-confirmed or clinician-diagnosed. Losses at the gene ends were 0 bases for V and 8 bases for J; bases not matched to a gene: 2. Per the germline V gene, CDR1 is MNHEY and CDR2 is SVGAGI. The CDR3 is 13 residues long. This table comes from immunoSEQ multiplex PCR, and its TCRdb copy is limited to in-frame clones, with some not included. The sample records approximately 280,000 clones, around 83% being singletons.

Sequencing was done on a sample of PBMCs or T cells enriched from blood (not recorded which). This TCR derives from a man in his forties or fifties who had been exposed to COVID-19. V gene TRBV6-5 combines with J gene TRBJ1-2, with TRBD1 identical over 8 bases. CDR3: CASSYSGQGGYTF. The CDR3 DNA sequence: TGTGCCAGCAGTTACTCAGGACAGGGCGGCTACACCTTC.